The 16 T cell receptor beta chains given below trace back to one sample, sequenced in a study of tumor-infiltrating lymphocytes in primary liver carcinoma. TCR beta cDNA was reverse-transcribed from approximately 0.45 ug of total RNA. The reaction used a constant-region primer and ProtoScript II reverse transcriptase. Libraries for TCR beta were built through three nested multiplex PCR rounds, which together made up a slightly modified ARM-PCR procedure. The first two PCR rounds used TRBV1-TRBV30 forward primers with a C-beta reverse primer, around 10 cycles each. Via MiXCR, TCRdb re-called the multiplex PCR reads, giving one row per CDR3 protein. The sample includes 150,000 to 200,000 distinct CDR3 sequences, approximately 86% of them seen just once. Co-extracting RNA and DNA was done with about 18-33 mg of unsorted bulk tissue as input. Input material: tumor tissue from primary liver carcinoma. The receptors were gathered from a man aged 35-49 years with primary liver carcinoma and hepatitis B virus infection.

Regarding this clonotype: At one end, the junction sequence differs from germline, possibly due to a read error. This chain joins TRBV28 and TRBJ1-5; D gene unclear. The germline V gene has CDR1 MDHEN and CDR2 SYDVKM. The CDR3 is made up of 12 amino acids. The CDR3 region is CVSSSSVVPQHF. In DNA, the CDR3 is TGTGTCAGCAGTTCATCCGTGGTGCCCCAGCATTTT.

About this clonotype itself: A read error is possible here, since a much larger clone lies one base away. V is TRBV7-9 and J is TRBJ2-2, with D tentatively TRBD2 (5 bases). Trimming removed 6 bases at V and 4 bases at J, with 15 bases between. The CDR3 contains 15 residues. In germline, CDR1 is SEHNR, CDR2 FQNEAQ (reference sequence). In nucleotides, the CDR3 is TGTGCCAGCAGTAACGGGCGGGCACCCACCGGGGAGCTGTTTTTT. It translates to CASSNGRAPTGELFF.

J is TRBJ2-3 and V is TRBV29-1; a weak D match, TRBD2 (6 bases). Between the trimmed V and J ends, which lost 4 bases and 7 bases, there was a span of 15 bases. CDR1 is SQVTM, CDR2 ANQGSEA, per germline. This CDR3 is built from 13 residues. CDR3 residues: CSVVRAGIHTQYF. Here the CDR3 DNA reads TGCAGCGTTGTACGAGCGGGTATACATACGCAGTATTTT.

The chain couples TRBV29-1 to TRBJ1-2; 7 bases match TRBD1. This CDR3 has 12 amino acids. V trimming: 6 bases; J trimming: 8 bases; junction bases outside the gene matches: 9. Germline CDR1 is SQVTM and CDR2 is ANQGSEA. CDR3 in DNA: TGCAGCGTCGTGACAGGGAGGCAGGGCTACACCTTC. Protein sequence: CSVVTGRQGYTF. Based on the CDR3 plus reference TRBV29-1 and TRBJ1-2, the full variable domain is SAVISQKPSRDICQRGTSLTIQCQVDSQVTMMFWYRQQPGQSLTLIATANQGSEATYESGFVIDKFPISRPNLTFSTLTVSNMSPEDSSIYLCSVVTGRQGYTFGSGTRLTVV.

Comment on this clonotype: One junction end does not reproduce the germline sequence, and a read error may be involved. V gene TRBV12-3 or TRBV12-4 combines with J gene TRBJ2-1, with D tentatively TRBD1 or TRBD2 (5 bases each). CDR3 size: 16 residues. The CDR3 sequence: CASSFRNRDHYNDQFF. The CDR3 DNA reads TGTGCCAGCAGTTTTAGAAACCGGGACCATTACAATGATCAGTTCTTC.

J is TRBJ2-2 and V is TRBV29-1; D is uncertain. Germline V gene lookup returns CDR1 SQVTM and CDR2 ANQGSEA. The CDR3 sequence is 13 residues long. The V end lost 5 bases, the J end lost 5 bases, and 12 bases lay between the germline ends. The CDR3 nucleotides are TGCAGCGTTAGACCAGCGAGTACCGGGGAGCTGTTTTTT. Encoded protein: CSVRPASTGELFF.

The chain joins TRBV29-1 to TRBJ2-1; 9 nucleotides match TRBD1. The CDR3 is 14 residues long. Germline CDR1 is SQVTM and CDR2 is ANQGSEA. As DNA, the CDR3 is TGCAGGGGGTGTGGGGGACAGGGCTACAATGAGCAGTTCTTC. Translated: CRGCGGQGYNEQFF.

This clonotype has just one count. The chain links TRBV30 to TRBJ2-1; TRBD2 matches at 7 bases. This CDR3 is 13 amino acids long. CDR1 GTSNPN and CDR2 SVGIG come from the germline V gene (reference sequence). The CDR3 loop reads CAWAGDRRVPQFF. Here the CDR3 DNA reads TGTGCTTGGGCGGGGGACCGACGAGTCCCGCAGTTCTTC.

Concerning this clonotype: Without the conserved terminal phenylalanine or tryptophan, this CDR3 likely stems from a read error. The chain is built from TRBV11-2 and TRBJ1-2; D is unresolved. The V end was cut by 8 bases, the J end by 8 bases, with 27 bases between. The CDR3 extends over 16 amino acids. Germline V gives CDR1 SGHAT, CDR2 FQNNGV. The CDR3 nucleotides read TGTGCCAGCGGGTCAGAGGGAGGACGGGAGATCCTCGGCTACACCTTA. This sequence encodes CASGSEGGREILGYTL.

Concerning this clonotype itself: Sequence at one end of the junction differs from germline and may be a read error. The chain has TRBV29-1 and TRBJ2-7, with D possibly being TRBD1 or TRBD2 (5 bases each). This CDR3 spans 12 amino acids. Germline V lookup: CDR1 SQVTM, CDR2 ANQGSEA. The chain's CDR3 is CSVSPGSYEEYF. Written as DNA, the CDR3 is TGCAGCGTGTCTCCAGGGAGCTACGAGGAGTATTTC.

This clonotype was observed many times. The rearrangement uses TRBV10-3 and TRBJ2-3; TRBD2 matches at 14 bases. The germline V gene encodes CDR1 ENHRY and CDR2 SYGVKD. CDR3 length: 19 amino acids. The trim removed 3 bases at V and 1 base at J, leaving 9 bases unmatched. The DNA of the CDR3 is TGTGCCATCAGTGAAATTGGACTAGCGGGAGGAAGTGGCACAGATACGCAGTATTTT. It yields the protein CAISEIGLAGGSGTDTQYF.

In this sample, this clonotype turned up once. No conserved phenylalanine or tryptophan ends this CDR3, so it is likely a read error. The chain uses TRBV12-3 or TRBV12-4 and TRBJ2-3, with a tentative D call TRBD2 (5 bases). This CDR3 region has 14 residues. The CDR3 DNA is TGCGCCAGCAGTCCCGGGATTAGGCCAGATACGCAGTATCTT. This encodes CASSPGIRPDTQYL.

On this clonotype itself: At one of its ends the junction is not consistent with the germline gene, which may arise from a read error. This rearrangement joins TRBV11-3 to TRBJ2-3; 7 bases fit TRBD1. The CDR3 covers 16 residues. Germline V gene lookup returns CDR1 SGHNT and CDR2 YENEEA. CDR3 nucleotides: TGTGCCAGCAACTTAGACAGGGAGAGTATAACAGATACGCAGTATTTT. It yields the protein CASNLDRESITDTQYF.

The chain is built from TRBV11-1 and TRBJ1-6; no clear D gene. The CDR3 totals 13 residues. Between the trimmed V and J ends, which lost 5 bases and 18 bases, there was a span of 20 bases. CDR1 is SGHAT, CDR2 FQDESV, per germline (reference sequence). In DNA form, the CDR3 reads TGTGCCAGCAGCCGCACACTGGTTTCATCCCCCCACTTT. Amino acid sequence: CASSRTLVSSPHF.

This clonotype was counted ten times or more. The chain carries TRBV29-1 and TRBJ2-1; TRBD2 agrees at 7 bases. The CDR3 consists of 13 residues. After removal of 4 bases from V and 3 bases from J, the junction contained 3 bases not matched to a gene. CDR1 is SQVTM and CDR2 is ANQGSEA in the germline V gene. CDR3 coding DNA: TGCAGCGTTGCGCTAGCGGACTACAATGAGCAGTTCTTC. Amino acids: CSVALADYNEQFF.

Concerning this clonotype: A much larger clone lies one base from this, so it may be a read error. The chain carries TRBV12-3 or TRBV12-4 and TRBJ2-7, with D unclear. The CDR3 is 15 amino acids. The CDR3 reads CACSLRQASSYEQYF. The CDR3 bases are TGTGCCTGCAGTTTACGGCAGGCCAGCTCCTACGAGCAGTACTTC.